One sample yielded the 3 T cell receptor beta chains listed below, sequenced in a study of chemoradiotherapy in HPV16-positive cancers. Sequenced by immunoSEQ multiplex PCR; TCRdb stores in-frame clones only, minus some. In the table there are under 5,500 clones, 74% of which are singletons. Sequencing used tumor tissue, obtained from a patient who underwent chemoradiotherapy. The receptors stem from a human donor with HPV-associated anogenital cancer.

V usage is TRBV19 and J usage is TRBJ1-2; D ambiguous. CDR1 is LNHDA, CDR2 SQIVND, per germline (reference sequence). Trimming pared 5 bases from V and 4 bases from J, leaving 14 bases between. The CDR3 loop spans 14 amino acids. CDR3 in DNA: TGTGCCAGTAGTGTTGTCGGCAGAACCTATGGCTACACCTTC. Translating gives CASSVVGRTYGYTF.

This chain uses TRBV19 with TRBJ2-3, with 7 nucleotides matching TRBD2. The CDR3 runs to 14 residues. V lost 4 bases, J lost 6 bases, and 7 bases stayed unmatched. Looked up from germline, CDR1 is LNHDA and CDR2 is SQIVND (reference sequence). Here the CDR3 reads CASSTSGIADTQYF. DNA of the CDR3: TGTGCCAGTAGTACGAGCGGGATCGCGGATACGCAGTATTTT. Looking up the rest from reference TRBV19 and TRBJ2-3 gives the full variable domain: DGGITQSPKYLFRKEGQNVTLSCEQNLNHDAMYWYRQDPGQGLRLIYYSQIVNDFQKGDIAEGYSVSREKKESFPLTVTSAQKNPTAFYLCASSTSGIADTQYFGPGTRLTVL.

CDR3 coding DNA: TGTGCCAGCAGCTCGGGACAGGGTAAAGATACGCAGTATTTT. It yields the protein CASSSGQGKDTQYF. The chain recombines TRBV11-2 with TRBJ2-3; TRBD1 agrees at 9 bases. The CDR3 has 14 amino acids. Germline V gene lookup returns CDR1 SGHAT and CDR2 FQNNGV. J was trimmed by 5 bases and V by 4 bases; bases with no gene match: 4.